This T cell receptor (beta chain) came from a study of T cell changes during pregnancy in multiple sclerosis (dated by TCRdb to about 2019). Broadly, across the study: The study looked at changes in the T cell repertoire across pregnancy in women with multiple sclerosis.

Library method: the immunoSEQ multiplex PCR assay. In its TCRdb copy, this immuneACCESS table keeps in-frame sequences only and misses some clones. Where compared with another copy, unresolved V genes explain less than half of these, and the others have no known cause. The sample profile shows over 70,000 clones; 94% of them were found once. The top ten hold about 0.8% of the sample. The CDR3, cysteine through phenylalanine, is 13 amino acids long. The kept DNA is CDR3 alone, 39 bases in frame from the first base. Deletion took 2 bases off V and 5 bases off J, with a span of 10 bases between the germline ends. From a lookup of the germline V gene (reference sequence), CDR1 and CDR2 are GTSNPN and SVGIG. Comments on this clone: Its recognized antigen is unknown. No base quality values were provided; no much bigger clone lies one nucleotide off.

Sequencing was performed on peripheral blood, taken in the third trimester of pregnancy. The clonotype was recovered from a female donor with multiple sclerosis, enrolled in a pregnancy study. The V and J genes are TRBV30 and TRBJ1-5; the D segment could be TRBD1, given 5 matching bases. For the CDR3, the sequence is CAWSMGGDQPQHF. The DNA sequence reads TGTGCCTGGAGTATGGGGGGGGATCAGCCCCAGCATTTT.